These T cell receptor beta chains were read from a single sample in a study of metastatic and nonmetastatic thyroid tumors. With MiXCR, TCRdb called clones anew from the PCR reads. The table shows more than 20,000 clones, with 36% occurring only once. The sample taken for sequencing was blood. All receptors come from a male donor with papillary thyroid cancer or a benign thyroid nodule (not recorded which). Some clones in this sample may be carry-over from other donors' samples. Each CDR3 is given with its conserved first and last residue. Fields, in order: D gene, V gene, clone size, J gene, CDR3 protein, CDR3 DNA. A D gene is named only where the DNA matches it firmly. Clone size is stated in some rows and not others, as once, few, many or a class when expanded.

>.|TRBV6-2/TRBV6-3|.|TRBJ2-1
CATRGGREANNEQFF
TGTGCCACAAGAGGGGGGCGCGAAGCTAACAATGAGCAGTTCTTC
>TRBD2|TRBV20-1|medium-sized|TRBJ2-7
CSAPLVAGGGEQYF
TGCAGTGCCCCGCTTGTGGCGGGGGGGGGCGAGCAGTACTTC
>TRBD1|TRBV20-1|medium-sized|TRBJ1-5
CSANRGIDAGSNQPQHF
TGCAGTGCTAACAGGGGAATTGATGCAGGGAGCAATCAGCCCCAGCATTTT
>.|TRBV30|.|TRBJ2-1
CAWEEISSYNEQFF
TGTGCCTGGGAAGAAATTAGCTCCTACAATGAGCAGTTCTTC
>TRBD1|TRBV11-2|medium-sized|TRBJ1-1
CASSVQQGLPNTEAFF
TGTGCCAGCAGCGTCCAACAGGGGCTACCGAACACTGAAGCTTTCTTT
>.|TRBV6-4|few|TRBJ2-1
CASSDADGAEQFF
TGTGCCAGCAGTGACGCTGACGGAGCTGAGCAGTTCTTC
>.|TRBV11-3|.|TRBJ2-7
CASSSGTLSYEQYF
TGTGCCAGCAGCTCGGGGACACTCTCCTACGAGCAGTACTTC
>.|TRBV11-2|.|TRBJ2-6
CASSLSDSGANVLTF
TGTGCCAGCAGCTTATCAGATTCTGGGGCCAACGTCCTGACTTTC
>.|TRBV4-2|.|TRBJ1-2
CASSQDLVLGGYTF
TGTGCCAGCAGCCAAGATCTGGTTCTGGGTGGCTACACCTTC
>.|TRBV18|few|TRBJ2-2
CASSRGRGQNTGELFF
TGTGCCAGCTCACGGGGCAGGGGACAAAACACCGGGGAGCTGTTTTTT
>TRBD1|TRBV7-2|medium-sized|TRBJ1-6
CASSLAPTGGSGSPLHF
TGTGCCAGCAGCTTAGCTCCTACAGGGGGCTCGGGTTCACCCCTCCACTTT
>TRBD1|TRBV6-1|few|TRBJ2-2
CASSDGQGATGELFF
TGTGCCAGCAGTGACGGACAGGGGGCCACCGGGGAGCTGTTTTTT
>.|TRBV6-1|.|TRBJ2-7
CASSEGGAGFSYEQYF
TGTGCCAGCAGTGAAGGGGGGGCAGGGTTTTCCTACGAGCAGTACTTC
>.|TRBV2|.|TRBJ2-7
CASSPRPRETYEQYF
TGTGCCAGCAGTCCTCGGCCAAGGGAGACGTACGAGCAGTACTTC
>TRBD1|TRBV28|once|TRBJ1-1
CASTTQGANTEAFF
TGTGCCAGCACAACACAGGGGGCGAACACTGAAGCTTTCTTT
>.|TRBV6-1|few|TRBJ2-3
CASIRWEADTQYF
TGTGCCAGCATCCGTTGGGAGGCAGATACGCAGTATTTT
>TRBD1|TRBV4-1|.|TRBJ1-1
CASSLRGGGNTEAFF
TGCGCCAGCAGCCTCCGGGGAGGGGGCAACACTGAAGCTTTCTTT
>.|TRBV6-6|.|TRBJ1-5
CASSYSGQDQPQHF
TGTGCCAGCAGTTACTCTGGACAAGATCAGCCCCAGCATTTT
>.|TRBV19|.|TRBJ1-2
CASSTPSGPRQGYTF
TGTGCCAGTAGTACCCCCTCGGGACCCCGACAGGGCTACACCTTC
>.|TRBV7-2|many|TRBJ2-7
CASSLGRVNEQYF
TGTGCCAGCAGCTTAGGACGTGTGAACGAGCAGTACTTC